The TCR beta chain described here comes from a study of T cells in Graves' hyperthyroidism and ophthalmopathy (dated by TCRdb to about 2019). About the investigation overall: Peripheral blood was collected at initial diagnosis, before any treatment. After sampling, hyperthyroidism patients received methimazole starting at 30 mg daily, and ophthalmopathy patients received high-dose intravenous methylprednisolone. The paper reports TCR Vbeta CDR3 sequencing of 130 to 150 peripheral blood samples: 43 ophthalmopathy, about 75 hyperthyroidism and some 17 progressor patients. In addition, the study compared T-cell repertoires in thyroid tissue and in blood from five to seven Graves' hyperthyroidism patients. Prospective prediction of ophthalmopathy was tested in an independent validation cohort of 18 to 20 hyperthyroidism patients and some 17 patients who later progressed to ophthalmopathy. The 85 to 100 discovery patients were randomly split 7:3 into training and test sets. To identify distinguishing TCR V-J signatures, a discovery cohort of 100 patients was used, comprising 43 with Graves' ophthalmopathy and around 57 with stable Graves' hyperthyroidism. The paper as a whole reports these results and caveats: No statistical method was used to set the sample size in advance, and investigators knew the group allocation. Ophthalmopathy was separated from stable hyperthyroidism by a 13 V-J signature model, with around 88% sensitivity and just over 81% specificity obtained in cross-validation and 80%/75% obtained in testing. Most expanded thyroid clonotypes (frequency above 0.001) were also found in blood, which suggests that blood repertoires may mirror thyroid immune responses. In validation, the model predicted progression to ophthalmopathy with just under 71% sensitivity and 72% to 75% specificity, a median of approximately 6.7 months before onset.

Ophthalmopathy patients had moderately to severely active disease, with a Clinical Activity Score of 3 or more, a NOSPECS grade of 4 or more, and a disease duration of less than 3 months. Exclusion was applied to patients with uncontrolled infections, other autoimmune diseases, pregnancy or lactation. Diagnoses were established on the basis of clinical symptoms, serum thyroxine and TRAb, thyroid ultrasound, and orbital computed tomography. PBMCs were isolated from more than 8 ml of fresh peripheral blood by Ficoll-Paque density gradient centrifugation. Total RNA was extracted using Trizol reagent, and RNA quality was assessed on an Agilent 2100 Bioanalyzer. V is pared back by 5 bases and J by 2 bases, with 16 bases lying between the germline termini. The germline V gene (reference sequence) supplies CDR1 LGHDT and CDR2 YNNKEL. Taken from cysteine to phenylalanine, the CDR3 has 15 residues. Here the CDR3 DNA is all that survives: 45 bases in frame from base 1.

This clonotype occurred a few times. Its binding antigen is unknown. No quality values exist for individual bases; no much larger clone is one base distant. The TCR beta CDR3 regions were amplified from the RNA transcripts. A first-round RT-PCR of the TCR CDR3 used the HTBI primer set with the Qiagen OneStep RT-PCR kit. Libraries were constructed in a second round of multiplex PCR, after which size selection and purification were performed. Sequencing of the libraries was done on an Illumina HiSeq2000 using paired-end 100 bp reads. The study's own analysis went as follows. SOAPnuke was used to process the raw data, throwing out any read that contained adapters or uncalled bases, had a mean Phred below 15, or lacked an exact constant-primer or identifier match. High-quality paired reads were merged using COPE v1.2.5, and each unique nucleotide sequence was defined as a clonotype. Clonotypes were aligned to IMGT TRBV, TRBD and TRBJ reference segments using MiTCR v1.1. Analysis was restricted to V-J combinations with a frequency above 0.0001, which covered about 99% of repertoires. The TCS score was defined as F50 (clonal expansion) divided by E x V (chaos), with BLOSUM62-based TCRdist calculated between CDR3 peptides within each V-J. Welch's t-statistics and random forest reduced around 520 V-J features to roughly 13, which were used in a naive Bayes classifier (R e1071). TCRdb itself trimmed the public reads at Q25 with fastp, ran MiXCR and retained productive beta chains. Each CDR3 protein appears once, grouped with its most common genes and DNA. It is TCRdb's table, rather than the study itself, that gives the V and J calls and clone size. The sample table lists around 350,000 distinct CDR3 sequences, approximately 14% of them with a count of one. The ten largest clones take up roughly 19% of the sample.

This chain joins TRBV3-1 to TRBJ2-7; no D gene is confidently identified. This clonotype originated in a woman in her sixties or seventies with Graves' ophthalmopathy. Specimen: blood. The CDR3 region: CASSKPGLQAYEQYF. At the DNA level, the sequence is TGTGCCAGCAGCAAACCCGGGCTACAAGCCTACGAGCAGTACTTC.